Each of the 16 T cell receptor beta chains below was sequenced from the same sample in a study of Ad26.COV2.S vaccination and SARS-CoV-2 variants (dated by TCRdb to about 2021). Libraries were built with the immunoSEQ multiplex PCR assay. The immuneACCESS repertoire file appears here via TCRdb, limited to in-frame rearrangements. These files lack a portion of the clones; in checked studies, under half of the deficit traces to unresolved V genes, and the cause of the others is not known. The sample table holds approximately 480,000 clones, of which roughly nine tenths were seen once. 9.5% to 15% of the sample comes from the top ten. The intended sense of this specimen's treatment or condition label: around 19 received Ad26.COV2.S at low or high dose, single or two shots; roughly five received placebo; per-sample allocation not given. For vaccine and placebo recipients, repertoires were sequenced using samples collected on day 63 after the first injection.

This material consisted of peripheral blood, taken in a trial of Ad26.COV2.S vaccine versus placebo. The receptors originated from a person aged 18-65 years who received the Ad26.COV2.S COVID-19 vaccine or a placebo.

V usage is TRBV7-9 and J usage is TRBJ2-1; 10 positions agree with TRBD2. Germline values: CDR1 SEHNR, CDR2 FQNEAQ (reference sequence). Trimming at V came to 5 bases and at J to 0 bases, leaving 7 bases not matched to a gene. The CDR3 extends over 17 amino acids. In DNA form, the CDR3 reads TGTGCCAGCAGCAAGACTAGCGGGCACAGCTCCTACAATGAGCAGTTCTTC. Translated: CASSKTSGHSSYNEQFF.

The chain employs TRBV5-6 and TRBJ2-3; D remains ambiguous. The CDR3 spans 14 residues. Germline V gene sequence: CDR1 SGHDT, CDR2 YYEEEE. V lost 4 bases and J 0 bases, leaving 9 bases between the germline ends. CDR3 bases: TGTGCCAGCAGCCCGGGTCTTAGCACAGATACGCAGTATTTT. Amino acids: CASSPGLSTDTQYF. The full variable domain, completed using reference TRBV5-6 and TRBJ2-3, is DAGVTQSPTHLIKTRGQQVTLRCSPKSGHDTVSWYQQALGQGPQFIFQYYEEEERQRGNFPDRFSGHQFPNYSSELNVNALLLGDSALYLCASSPGLSTDTQYFGPGTRLTVL.

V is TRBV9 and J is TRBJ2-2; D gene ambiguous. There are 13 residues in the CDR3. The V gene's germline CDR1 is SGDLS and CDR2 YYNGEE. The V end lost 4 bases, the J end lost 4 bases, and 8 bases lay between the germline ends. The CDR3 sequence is CASSTRLTGELFF. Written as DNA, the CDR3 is TGTGCCAGCAGCACTCGACTCACCGGGGAGCTGTTTTTT.

The CDR3 region has the DNA TGTGCCAGCAGTTTAGGCCCTTCGTATTCACCCCTCCACTTT. As protein: CASSLGPSYSPLHF. The J gene is TRBJ1-6, the V gene TRBV28, with D unclear. Germline loops: CDR1 MDHEN, CDR2 SYDVKM. The V end was cut by 2 bases, the J end by 8 bases, with 10 bases between. The CDR3 extends over 14 amino acids. Based on the CDR3 plus reference TRBV28 and TRBJ1-6, the full variable domain is DVKVTQSSRYLVKRTGEKVFLECVQDMDHENMFWYRQDPGLGLRLIYFSYDVKMKEKGDIPEGYSVSREKKERFSLILESASTNQTSMYLCASSLGPSYSPLHFGNGTRLTVT.

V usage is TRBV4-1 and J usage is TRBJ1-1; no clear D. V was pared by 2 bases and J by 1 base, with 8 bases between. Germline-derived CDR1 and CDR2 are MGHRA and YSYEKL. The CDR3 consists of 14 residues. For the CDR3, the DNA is TGCGCCAGCAGCCAACGCCTTTGGAACACTGAAGCTTTCTTT. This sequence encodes CASSQRLWNTEAFF.

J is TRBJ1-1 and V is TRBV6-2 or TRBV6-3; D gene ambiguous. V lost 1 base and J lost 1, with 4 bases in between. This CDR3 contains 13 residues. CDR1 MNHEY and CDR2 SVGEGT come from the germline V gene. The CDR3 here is CASSYFGNTEAFF. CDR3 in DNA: TGTGCCAGCAGTTACTTTGGGAACACTGAAGCTTTCTTT.

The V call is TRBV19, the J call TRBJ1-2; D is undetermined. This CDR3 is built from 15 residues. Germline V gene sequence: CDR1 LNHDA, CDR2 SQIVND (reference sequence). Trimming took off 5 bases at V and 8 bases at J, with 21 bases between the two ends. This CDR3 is CASSLIGKAMGGYTF. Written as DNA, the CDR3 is TGTGCCAGTAGTTTGATCGGCAAGGCGATGGGAGGCTACACCTTC.

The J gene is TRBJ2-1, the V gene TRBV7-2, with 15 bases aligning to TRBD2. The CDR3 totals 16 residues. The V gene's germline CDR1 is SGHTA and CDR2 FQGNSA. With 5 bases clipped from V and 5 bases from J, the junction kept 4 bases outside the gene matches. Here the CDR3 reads CASSPRTSGRDNEQFF. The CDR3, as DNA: TGTGCCAGCAGCCCCAGGACTAGCGGGAGGGACAATGAGCAGTTCTTC. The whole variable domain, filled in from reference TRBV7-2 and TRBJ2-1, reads GAGVSQSPSNKVTEKGKDVELRCDPISGHTALYWYRQSLGQGLEFLIYFQGNSAPDKSGLPSDRFSAERTGGSVSTLTIQRTQQEDSAVYLCASSPRTSGRDNEQFFGPGTRLTVL.

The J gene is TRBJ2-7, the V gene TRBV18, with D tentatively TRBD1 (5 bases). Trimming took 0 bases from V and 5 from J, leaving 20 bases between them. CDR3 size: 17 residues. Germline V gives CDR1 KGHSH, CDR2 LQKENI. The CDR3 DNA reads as TGTGCCAGCTCACCACCGGTATTGGGGCAGGGCGGCCACGAGCAGTACTTC. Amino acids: CASSPPVLGQGGHEQYF.

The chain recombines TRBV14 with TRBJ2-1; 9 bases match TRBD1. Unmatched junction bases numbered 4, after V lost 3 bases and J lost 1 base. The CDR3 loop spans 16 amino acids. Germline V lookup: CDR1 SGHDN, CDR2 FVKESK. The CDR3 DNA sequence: TGTGCCAGCAGCCATAGGGGGACAGGGTCCTACAATGAGCAGTTCTTC. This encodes CASSHRGTGSYNEQFF.

The CDR3 DNA reads as TGTGCCAGCAGCGTAGGGGTGGGGCGGACGTACGAGCAGTACTTC. It encodes CASSVGVGRTYEQYF. The genes are TRBV9 and TRBJ2-7; possible D gene TRBD1, 5 bases. The V gene's germline CDR1 is SGDLS and CDR2 YYNGEE. V was shortened by 0 bases and J by 4 bases, with 14 bases between the two germline ends. The CDR3 has 15 residues.

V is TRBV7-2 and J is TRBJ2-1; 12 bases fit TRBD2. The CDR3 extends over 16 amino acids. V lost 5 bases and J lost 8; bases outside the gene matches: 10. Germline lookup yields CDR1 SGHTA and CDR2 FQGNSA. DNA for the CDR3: TGTGCCAGCAGCCTGATACTAGCGGGAGGCAGGGATGAGCAGTTCTTC. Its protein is CASSLILAGGRDEQFF.

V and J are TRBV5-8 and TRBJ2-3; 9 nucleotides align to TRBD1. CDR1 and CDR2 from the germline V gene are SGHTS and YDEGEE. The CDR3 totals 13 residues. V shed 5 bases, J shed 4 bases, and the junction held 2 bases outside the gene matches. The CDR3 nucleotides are TGTGCCAGCAGGAGGACAGGGGCAGATACGCAGTATTTT. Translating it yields CASRRTGADTQYF. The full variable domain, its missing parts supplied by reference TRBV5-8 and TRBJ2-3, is EAGVTQSPTHLIKTRGQQATLRCSPISGHTSVYWYQQALGLGLQFLLWYDEGEERNRGNFPPRFSGRQFPNYSSELNVNALELEDSALYLCASRRTGADTQYFGPGTRLTVL.

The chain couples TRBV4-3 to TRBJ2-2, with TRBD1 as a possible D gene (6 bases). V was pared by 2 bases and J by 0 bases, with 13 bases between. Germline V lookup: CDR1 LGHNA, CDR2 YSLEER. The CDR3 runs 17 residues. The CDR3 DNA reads TGCGCCAGCAGCCAAAAACTGGGGGCCGCGAACACCGGGGAGCTGTTTTTT. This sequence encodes CASSQKLGAANTGELFF.

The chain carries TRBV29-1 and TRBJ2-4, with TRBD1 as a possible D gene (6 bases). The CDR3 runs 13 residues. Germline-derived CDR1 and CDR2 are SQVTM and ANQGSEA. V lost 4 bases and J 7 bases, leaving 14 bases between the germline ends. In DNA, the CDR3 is TGCAGCGTTGGGGGGACAACGGAGAACATTCAGTACTTC. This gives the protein CSVGGTTENIQYF.

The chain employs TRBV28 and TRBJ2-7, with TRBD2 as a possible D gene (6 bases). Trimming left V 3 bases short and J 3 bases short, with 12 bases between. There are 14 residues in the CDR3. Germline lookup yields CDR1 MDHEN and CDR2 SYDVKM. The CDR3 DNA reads TGTGCCAGCAGTTTCGTCGGGAGAATCTACGAGCAGTACTTC. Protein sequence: CASSFVGRIYEQYF.